This entry describes one T cell receptor (beta chain). Its antigen is as yet unknown. These data belong to a study of lymphopenia after photon versus proton radiotherapy. Germline V gene lookup returns CDR1 LNHNV and CDR2 YYDKDF (reference sequence). The CDR3 has 15 amino acids. V dropped 6 bases and J dropped 0 bases, with 11 bases sitting between them. Sequencing used immunoSEQ multiplex PCR; TCRdb keeps in-frame clones, though not all of them. The sample lists over 30,000 clones, over 75% seen once, with more than 14% in the top ten. Whole-study results and caveats: After the lymphocyte nadir, photon-treated repertoires showed oligoclonal expansion, especially of CD8+ Temra cells. Larger post-nadir TCR diversity loss correlated inversely with survival in deceased patients.

The chain combines TRBV15 with TRBJ2-2; tentative D call: TRBD2 (5 bases). The sample in question was peripheral blood, obtained from a patient treated with proton-based radiotherapy. This receptor was taken from a woman aged 70-85 years with pancreatic cancer. Here the CDR3 DNA reads TGTGCCACCAGGGAGACGGACTCGAACACCGGGGAGCTGTTTTTT. It yields the protein CATRETDSNTGELFF.